Each of the 7 T cell receptor beta chains below was sequenced from the same sample in a study of beta chain features in type 1 diabetes. Expressed TCRB transcripts were sequenced after all isolated RNA was converted to cDNA. Method: immunoSEQ multiplex PCR; TCRdb's copy keeps in-frame clones and lacks some. The table records about half a million clones, about 10% of them present only once. The specimen was naive CD4+ T cells from blood. Receptors were obtained from a young woman in good health.

In this sample, this clone turned up a few times. This same CDR3 is encoded by further DNA sequences in the sample. In DNA form, the CDR3 reads TGTGCCAGCTCACCACCGGGGGGGGAGACCCAGTACTTC. It codes for CASSPPGGETQYF. J is TRBJ2-5 and V is TRBV18; 7 bases are a match to TRBD2. V was clipped by 0 bases and J by 5 bases; unmatched bases: 0. The germline gives CDR1 KGHSH, CDR2 LQKENI. The CDR3 is 13 amino acids.

This clone was recorded a few times. The V gene is TRBV7-8, the J gene TRBJ2-1; D is perhaps TRBD2 (6 bases). This CDR3 comprises 15 residues. Deletions cut 8 bases from V and 6 bases from J, with 20 bases between. The germline gives CDR1 SGHVS, CDR2 FQNEAQ. The CDR3 sequence is CASQIGGSRSNEQFF. DNA for the CDR3: TGTGCCAGCCAGATTGGGGGGAGCAGGTCCAATGAGCAGTTCTTC.

This clone was seen a handful of times. The CDR3 bases are TGCGCCAGCAGCCCAGGATATCGCGGGGGCCGTTACGAGCAGTACGTC. Its translation is CASSPGYRGGRYEQYV. V gene TRBV5-1 combines with J gene TRBJ2-7, with a tentative D call TRBD2 (7 bases). The germline V and J ends were trimmed by 4 bases and 4 bases, with 21 bases remaining between them. CDR1 is SGHRS, CDR2 YFSETQ, per germline. This CDR3 has 16 residues.

The gene calls are TRBV18 and TRBJ1-2, with D hard to call. Trimming shortened V by 3 bases and J by 0 bases, and 5 bases separated the two germline ends. The CDR3 sequence is 13 residues long. CDR1 is KGHSH, CDR2 LQKENI, per germline. This chain's CDR3 is CASSPGSNYGYTF. DNA for the CDR3: TGTGCCAGCTCACCGGGGTCTAACTATGGCTACACCTTC.

This clone has more than one count but fewer than ten. The J gene is TRBJ2-1, the V gene TRBV7-9, with TRBD2 matching over 8 bases. This CDR3 spans 16 amino acids. Unmatched junction bases numbered 9, after V lost 6 bases and J lost 2 bases. Germline V gene sequence: CDR1 SEHNR, CDR2 FQNEAQ (reference sequence). CDR3 nucleotides: TGTGCCAGCAGTCTAACGAGCGGGGGCACCTACAATGAGCAGTTCTTC. Amino acids: CASSLTSGGTYNEQFF.

V and J are TRBV19 and TRBJ2-7, with 12 bases matching TRBD2. Germline loops: CDR1 LNHDA, CDR2 SQIVND (reference sequence). This CDR3 has 15 residues. Trimming at V came to 5 bases and at J to 6 bases, leaving 8 bases not matched to a gene. CDR3 protein: CASSSTSGRQGEQYF. DNA for the CDR3: TGTGCCAGTAGTTCTACTAGCGGGAGGCAGGGCGAGCAGTACTTC. The entire variable domain, with the rest obtained from reference TRBV19 and TRBJ2-7, is as follows: DGGITQSPKYLFRKEGQNVTLSCEQNLNHDAMYWYRQDPGQGLRLIYYSQIVNDFQKGDIAEGYSVSREKKESFPLTVTSAQKNPTAFYLCASSSTSGRQGEQYFGPGTRLTVT.

This chain connects TRBV2 to TRBJ2-3, with 10 bases lining up with TRBD1. V lost 6 bases to trimming and J lost 1 base; unmatched junction nucleotides: 4. The CDR3 spans 15 residues. The germline V gene has CDR1 SNHLY and CDR2 FYNNEI. The CDR3 loop reads CASRAGTGGTDTQYF. CDR3 nucleotides: TGTGCCAGCAGAGCCGGGACAGGGGGCACAGATACGCAGTATTTT.